The sequence of this T cell receptor beta chain was determined in a study of T cells expressing NK-cell markers (dated by TCRdb to between 2020 and 2021). Concerning the study at large: In sorted CD3+CD56+NKG2C+, CD3+CD56+NKG2C- and CD3+CD56-NKG2C+ T-cell subsets from roughly 8 donors, TCR beta-chain repertoires were profiled. The libraries were sequenced on Illumina HiSeq 2000/2500, MiSeq or NextSeq, producing 2 x 150 bp reads. Randomly selected healthy volunteers, three men and five women, were used as the eight sequenced donors. Among the eight sequenced donors, only one was HCMV-seronegative, while the other seven were HCMV-seropositive.

As for this clonotype: This receptor's antigen is unknown.

The investigation overall reported the following: For 5 or 6 donors, the dominant CD3+CD56+NKG2C+ clonotypes were among the top 10 CD8+ clonotypes and accounted for roughly 1.0-7.5% of CD8+ T cells. Those dominant clonotypes were again the most abundant among CD3+CD56-NKG2C+ cells in several donors, at about 25-65%. It remained unclear whether the expanded NKG2C-expressing T cell clones were specific for HCMV antigens.

TCRdb lists the instrument as Illumina HiSeq 2000. The TCR beta cDNA libraries were made using 5'RACE template switching, a step that added both a universal primer site and unique molecular identifiers. cDNA synthesis was primed from the TCR beta constant segment, followed by two successive PCR amplification steps. Under the source paper's analysis protocol: MIGEC was used to demultiplex reads and group the reads by UMI, and MiTCR was used to assemble and quantify clonotypes. To remove erroneous sequences, TCR cDNA sequences were retained only when supported by two or more reads. Downstream repertoire analysis used the tcR package, and clonotypes were matched across fractions by CDR3 nucleotide sequence plus V segment. VDJmatch was used to annotate antigen specificity against VDJdb, with one amino acid substitution in CDR3 permitted. The reads underwent TCRdb reprocessing, giving one record for each CDR3 protein sequence and no DNA. The V and J calls were determined by TCRdb, not by the authors. This sample's listing comprises 500,000 to 600,000 distinct CDR3 sequences. The ten largest clones take up less than 4.5% of the sample.

To determine HCMV serostatus, a commercial ELISA kit was used to detect HCMV-specific IgG in serum. Peripheral blood mononuclear cells were isolated from blood by Ficoll density gradient centrifugation. Reading from cysteine to phenylalanine, the CDR3 counts 13 amino acids. The coding DNA is unavailable. The germline V gene provides CDR1 SGHAT and CDR2 FQNNGV. The sequence was obtained from a man aged 18 to 29 in good health. Donor details come from another sample of the same person, matched by shared clones. This receptor chain uses TRBV11-2 and TRBJ2-5. The sequencing input was blood T cells: a sorted CD56 or NKG2C T cell subset, CD4+ or CD8+ T cells, or bulk PBMC T cells (not recorded which). The CDR3 is CASSLGVVETQYF. The variable domain in full, with residues beyond the CDR3 obtained from the reference TRBV11-2 and TRBJ2-5 genes, is EAGVAQSPRYKIIEKRQSVAFWCNPISGHATLYWYQQILGQGPKLLIQFQNNGVVDDSQLPKDRFSAERLKGVDSTLKIQPAKLEDSAVYLCASSLGVVETQYFGPGTRLLVL.